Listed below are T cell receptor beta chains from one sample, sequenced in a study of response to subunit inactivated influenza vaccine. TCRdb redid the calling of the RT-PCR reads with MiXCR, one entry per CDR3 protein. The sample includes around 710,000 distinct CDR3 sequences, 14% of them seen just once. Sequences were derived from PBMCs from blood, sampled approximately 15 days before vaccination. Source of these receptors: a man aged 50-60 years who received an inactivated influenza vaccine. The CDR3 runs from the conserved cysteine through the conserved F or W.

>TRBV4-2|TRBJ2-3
CASSQGLAGVDTQYF
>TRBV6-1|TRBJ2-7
CASRRTESYEQYF
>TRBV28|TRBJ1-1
CASKRTGGRTEAFF
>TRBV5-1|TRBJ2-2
CASSFDRADTGELFF
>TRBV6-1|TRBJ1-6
CASTPPGQGYNSPLHF
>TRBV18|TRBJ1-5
CASSREVNQPQHF
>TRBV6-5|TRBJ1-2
CAKRGYGYTF
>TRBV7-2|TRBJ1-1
CASSLAMGGPTEAFF
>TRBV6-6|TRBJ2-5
CATGQTETQYF
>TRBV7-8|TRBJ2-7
CASSLALTGGRYEQYF
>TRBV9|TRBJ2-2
CASSGMTSGGARTGELFF
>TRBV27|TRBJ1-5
CASSTQGGFAPQHF
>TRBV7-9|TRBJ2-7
CASRLNSYEQYF
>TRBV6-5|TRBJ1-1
CASSSRGTEAFF
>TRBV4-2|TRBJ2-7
CASSDLGIDLDEQYF
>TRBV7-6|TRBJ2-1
CASSLGRRVNEQFF
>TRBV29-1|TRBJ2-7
CSVERDKTYEQYF
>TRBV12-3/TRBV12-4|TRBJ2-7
CASSQGDRGEQYF
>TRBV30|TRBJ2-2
CAWSRKGYGKNTGELFF
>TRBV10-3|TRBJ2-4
CAISDSGSLGKNIQYF
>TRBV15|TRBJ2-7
CATSGEDGRGLYEQYF
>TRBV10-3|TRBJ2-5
CASNSGIRETQYF
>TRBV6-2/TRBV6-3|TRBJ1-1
CASSYSPILDSYMNTEAFF
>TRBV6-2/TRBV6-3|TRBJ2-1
CASRLAGGPTYNEQFF
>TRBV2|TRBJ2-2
CASSEVPSPGELFF
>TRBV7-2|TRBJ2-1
CASSLVPQGNEQFF
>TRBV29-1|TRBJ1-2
CSVAGTGRLEGYTF
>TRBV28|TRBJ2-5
CASSLTGVAETQYF
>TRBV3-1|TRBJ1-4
CASSHAGWVEKLFF
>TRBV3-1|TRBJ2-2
CASSQIWSGELFF
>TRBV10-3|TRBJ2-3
CAITSTGGEGTDTQYF
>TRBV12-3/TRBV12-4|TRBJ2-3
CASSRTKTDTQYF
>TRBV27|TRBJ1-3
CASSFSGQLNTIYF
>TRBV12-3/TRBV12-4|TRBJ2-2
CASSLRTQNTGELFF
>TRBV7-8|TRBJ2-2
CASSPATSGRATGELFF
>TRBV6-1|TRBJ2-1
CASSDSAPEVNNEQFF
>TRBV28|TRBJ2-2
CASSLGLYRNTGELFF
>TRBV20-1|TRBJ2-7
CSARRGRKNEQYF
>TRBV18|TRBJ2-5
CASSPRSSRETQYF
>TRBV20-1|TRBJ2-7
CSARGQGSSYEQYF
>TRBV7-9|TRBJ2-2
CASSQGLRSTGELFF
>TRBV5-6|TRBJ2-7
CASSLRTGWSSEQYF
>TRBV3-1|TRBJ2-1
CASSPQGASFNEQFF
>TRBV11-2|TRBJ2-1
CASSTWGGSPNNEQFF
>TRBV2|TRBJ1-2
CASILRRDDYGYTF
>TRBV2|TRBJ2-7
CASSVPESFYEQYF
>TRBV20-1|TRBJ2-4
CSARIMGLAGPNIQYF
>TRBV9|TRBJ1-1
CASSVEGRLMNTEAFF
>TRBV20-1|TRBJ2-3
CSARYYLNTQYF
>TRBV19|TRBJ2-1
CASSIGASGSYNEQFF
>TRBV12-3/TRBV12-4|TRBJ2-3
CASSTLTGFPADTQYF
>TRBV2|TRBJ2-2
CASSDVGLATNTGELFF
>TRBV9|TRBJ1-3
CASSPQTGTGNTIYF
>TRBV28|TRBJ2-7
CASRGIASGKREQYF
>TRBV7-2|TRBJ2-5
CASSHPKGGTQYF
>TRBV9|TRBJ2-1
CASSVGDRAYNEQFF
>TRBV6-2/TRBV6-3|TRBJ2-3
CASTSTLAGGPNTQYF